This TCR beta chain was identified during a study of T cells in Graves' hyperthyroidism and ophthalmopathy. Using RNA transcripts as the source, TCR beta CDR3 regions were amplified. TCR CDR3 regions were first amplified by RT-PCR with HTBI primers. TCRdb re-derived calls from the multiplex PCR reads in MiXCR, one entry per CDR3 protein. The data contain roughly 500,000 distinct CDR3 sequences, under 60% of them singletons. For this clonotype: Its target is not known.

V lost 4 bases and J 2 bases, leaving 14 bases between the germline ends. The CDR3 is 14 amino acids. From germline, CDR1 is DFQATT and CDR2 SNEGSKA (reference sequence). Findings of the study overall: Using 13 V-J features, a model discriminated ophthalmopathy from stable hyperthyroidism. The model anticipated ophthalmopathy a median about 7 months pre-onset. Researchers found most expanded thyroid clonotypes above 0.001 in blood as well.

Diagnostic decisions used clinical symptoms, serum thyroxine and TRAb, thyroid ultrasound and orbital computed tomography. Sequencing used peripheral blood or thyroid tissue (not recorded which). The TCR comes from an adult woman with Graves' disease, either hyperthyroidism or ophthalmopathy (not recorded which). The chain has TRBV20-1 and TRBJ2-5; TRBD1 or TRBD2 may be the D gene (5 bases each). The CDR3 spells CSAIGSGAQETQYF. Here the CDR3 DNA reads TGCAGTGCTATCGGGTCCGGGGCACAAGAGACCCAGTACTTC.